Detailed here is one T cell receptor beta chain. There are 13 residues in the CDR3. Trimming took off 5 bases at V and 2 bases at J, with 7 bases between the two ends. From germline, CDR1 is SGHAT and CDR2 FQNNGV. The data originate from a study of PD-L1 blockade in urothelial cancer. Study-wide background: Counts from blood samples showed a median of roughly 140,000 T cells.

Data came from immunoSEQ multiplex PCR; TCRdb stores just in-frame clones and leaves some out. The table lists 37,000 or so clones, 84% of them singletons. Time point given: pretreatment peripheral blood. The V gene is TRBV11-2, the J gene TRBJ1-3; tentatively, D is TRBD1 (6 bases). This sample comprised PBMCs, obtained around atezolizumab (anti-PD-L1) treatment. The sequence was obtained from a man between 60 and 75 years old with urothelial cancer. The CDR3 sequence: CASSPGAGNTIYF. The CDR3 nucleotides are TGTGCCAGCAGCCCAGGGGCTGGAAACACCATATATTTT.